This T cell receptor (beta chain) was observed in a study of high-grade serous ovarian cancer treatment subgroups. The CDR3 runs to 14 residues. V lost 4 bases to trimming and J lost 7 bases; unmatched junction nucleotides: 3. Germline CDR1 reads SGHDT; CDR2 reads YYEEEE. Sequencing used immunoSEQ multiplex PCR; TCRdb keeps in-frame clones, though not all of them. This table holds several thousand clones, about three quarters found once. Tumor samples were taken before definitive surgery or chemotherapy. Notes on this clone: What it recognizes is unknown.

Findings and caveats of the study: TCR relatedness rose with neoantigen level and trended with mutation load. Tumors within one patient showed repertoire similarity of roughly 0.1 to 0.8.

Source material: tumor tissue. This clonotype was obtained from a human donor with high-grade serous ovarian cancer. The rearrangement uses TRBV5-6 and TRBJ2-2, with 11 bases that match TRBD2. CDR3 sequence reads: CASSPSGGLGELFF. In DNA form, the CDR3 reads TGTGCCAGCAGCCCTAGCGGGGGGCTCGGGGAGCTGTTTTTT.